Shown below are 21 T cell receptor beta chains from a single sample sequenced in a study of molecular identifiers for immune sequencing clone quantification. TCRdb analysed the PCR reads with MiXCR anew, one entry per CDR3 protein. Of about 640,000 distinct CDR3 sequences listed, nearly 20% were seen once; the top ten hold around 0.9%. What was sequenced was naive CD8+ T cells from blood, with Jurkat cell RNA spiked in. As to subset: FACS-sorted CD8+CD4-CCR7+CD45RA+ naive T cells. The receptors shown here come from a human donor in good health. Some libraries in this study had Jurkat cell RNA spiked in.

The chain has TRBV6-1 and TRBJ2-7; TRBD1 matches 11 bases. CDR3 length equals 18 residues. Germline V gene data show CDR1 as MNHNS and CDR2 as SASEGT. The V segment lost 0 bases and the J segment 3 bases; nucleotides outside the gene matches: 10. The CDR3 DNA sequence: TGTGCCAGCAGTGAAGCTCGTAGCCCGGGACAGGGGGGCTACGAGCAGTACTTC. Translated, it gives CASSEARSPGQGGYEQYF.

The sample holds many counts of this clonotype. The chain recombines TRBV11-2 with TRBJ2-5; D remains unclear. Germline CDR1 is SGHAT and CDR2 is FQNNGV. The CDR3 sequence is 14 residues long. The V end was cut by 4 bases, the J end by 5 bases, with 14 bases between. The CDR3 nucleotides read TGTGCCAGCAGCTCCGCTGGGGTGGAGGAGACCCAGTACTTC. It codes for CASSSAGVEETQYF. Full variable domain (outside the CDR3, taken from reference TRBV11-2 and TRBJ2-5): EAGVAQSPRYKIIEKRQSVAFWCNPISGHATLYWYQQILGQGPKLLIQFQNNGVVDDSQLPKDRFSAERLKGVDSTLKIQPAKLEDSAVYLCASSSAGVEETQYFGPGTRLLVL.

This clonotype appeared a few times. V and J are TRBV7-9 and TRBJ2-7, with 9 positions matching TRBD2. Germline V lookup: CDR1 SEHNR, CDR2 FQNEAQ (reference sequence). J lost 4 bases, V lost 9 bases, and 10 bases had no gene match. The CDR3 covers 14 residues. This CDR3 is CASENSGRPYEQYF. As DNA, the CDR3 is TGTGCCAGTGAAAATAGCGGGAGACCTTACGAGCAGTACTTC.

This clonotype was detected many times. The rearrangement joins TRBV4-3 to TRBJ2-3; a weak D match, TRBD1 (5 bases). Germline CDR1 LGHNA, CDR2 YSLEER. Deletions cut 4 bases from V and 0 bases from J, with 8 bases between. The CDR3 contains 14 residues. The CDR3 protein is CASSPHRSTDTQYF. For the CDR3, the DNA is TGCGCCAGCAGCCCCCACAGGAGCACAGATACGCAGTATTTT.

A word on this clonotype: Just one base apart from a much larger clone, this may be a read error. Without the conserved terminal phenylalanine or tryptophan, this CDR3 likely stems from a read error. CDR3 in DNA: TGTGCCAGCAGCTCCCCCGGGGCGGTTTCCGGGGAGCTGTTTTCT. Translated, it gives CASSSPGAVSGELFS. V gene TRBV9 combines with J gene TRBJ2-2; TRBD1 or TRBD2 may be the D gene (5 bases each). The CDR3 runs to 15 residues. The V gene's germline CDR1 is SGDLS and CDR2 YYNGEE. Trimming shortened V by 4 bases and J by 6 bases, and 16 bases separated the two germline ends.

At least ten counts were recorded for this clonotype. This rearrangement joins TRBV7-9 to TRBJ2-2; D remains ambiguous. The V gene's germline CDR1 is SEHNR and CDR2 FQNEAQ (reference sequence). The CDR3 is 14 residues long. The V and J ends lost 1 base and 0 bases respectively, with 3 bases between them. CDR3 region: CASSLVTNTGELFF. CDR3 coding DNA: TGTGCCAGCAGCTTAGTAACGAACACCGGGGAGCTGTTTTTT.

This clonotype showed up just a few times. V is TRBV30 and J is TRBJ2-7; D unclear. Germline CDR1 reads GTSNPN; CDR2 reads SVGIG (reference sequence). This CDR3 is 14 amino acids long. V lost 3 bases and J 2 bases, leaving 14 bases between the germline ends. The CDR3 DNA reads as TGTGCCTGGAGGGCAGGTGTGAGGACCTACGAGCAGTACTTC. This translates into CAWRAGVRTYEQYF.

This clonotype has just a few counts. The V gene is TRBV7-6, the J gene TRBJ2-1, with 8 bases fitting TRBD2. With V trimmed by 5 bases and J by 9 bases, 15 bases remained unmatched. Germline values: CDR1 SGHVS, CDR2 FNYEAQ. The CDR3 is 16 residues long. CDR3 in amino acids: CASSPSSGDSDGEQFF. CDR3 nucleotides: TGTGCCAGCAGCCCTAGTAGCGGGGACTCCGACGGTGAGCAGTTCTTC. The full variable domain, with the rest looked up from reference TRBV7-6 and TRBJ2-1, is GAGVSQSPRYKVTKRGQDVALRCDPISGHVSLYWYRQALGQGPEFLTYFNYEAQQDKSGLPNDRFSAERPEGSISTLTIQRTEQRDSAMYRCASSPSSGDSDGEQFFGPGTRLTVL.

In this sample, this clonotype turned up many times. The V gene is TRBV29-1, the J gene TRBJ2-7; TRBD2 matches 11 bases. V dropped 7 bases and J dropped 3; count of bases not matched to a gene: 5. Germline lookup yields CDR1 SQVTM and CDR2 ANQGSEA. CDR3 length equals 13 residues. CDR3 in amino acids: CSARTSGHYEQYF. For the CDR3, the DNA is TGCAGCGCGCGGACTAGCGGGCACTACGAGCAGTACTTC.

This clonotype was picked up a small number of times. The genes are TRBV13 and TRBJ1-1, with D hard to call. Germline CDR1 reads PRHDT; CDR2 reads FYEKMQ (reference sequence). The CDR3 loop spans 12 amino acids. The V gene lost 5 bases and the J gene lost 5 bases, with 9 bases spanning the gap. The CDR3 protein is CASSTDFTEAFF. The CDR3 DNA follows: TGTGCCAGCAGCACGGACTTTACTGAAGCTTTCTTT. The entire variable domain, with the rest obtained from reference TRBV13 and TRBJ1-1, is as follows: AAGVIQSPRHLIKEKRETATLKCYPIPRHDTVYWYQQGPGQDPQFLISFYEKMQSDKGSIPDRFSAQQFSDYHSELNMSSLELGDSALYFCASSTDFTEAFFGQGTRLTVV.

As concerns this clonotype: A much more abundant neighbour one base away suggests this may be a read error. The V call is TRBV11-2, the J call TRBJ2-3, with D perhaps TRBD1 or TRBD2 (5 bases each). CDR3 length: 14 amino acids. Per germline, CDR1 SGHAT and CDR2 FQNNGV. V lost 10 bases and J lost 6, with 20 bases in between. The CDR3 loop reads CATIRGEPGDTQYF. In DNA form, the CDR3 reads TGTGCCACCATTAGAGGGGAGCCGGGGGATACGCAGTATTTT. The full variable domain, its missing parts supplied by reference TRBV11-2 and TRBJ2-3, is EAGVAQSPRYKIIEKRQSVAFWCNPISGHATLYWYQQILGQGPKLLIQFQNNGVVDDSQLPKDRFSAERLKGVDSTLKIQPAKLEDSAVYLCATIRGEPGDTQYFGPGTRLTVL.

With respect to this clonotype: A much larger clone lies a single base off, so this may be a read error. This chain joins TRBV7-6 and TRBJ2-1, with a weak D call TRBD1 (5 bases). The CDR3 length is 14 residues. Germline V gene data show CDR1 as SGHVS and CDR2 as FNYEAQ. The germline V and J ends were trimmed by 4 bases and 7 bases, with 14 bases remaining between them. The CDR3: CASSSRGSGNEQFF. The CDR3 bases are TGTGCCAGCAGCTCTCGTGGGTCAGGGAATGAGCAGTTCTTC.

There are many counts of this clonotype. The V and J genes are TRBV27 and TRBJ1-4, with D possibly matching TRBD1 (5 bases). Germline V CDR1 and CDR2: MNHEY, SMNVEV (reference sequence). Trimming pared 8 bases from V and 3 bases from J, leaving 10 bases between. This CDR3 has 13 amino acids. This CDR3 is CASGRGANEKLFF. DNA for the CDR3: TGTGCCAGCGGGAGAGGGGCTAATGAAAAACTGTTTTTT.

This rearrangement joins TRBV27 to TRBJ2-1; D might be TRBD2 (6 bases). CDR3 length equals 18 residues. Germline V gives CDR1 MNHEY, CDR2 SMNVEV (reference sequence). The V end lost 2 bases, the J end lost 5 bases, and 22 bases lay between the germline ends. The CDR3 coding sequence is TGTGCCAGCAGTTTACTCGGTCGGGGGAGAACCTTAAACAATGAGCAGTTCTTC. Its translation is CASSLLGRGRTLNNEQFF.

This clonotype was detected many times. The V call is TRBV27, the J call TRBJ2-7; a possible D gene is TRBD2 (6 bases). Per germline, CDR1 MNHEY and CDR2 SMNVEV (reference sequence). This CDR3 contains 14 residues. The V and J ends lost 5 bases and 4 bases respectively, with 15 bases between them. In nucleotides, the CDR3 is TGTGCCAGCAGTCCGGGGCCCGGGGGATACGAGCAGTACTTC. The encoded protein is CASSPGPGGYEQYF.

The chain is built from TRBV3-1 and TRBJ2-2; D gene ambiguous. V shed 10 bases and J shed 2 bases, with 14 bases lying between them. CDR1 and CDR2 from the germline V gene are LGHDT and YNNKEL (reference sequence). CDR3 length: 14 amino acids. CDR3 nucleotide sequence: TGTGCCATCGGAACTAACCTTAACACCGGGGAGCTGTTTTTT. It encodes CAIGTNLNTGELFF.

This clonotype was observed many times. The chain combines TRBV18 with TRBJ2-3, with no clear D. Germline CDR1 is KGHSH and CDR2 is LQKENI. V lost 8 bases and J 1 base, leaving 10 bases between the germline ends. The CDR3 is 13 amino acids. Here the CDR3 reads CASTGPRTDTQYF. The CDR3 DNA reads TGTGCCAGCACTGGGCCCCGCACAGATACGCAGTATTTT.

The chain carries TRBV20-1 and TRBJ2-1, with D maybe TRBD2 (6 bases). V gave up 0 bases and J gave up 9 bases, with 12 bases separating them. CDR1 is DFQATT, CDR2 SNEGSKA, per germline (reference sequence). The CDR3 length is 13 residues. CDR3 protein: CSAREYPGGEQFF. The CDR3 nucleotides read TGCAGTGCTAGAGAATATCCCGGGGGTGAGCAGTTCTTC.

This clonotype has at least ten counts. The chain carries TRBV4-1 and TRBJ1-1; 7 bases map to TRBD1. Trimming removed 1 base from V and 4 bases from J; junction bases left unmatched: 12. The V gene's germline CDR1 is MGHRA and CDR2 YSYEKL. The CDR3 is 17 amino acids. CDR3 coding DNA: TGCGCCAGCAGCCAAGTTGGCCAGGGGGAGTGGGGCACTGAAGCTTTCTTT. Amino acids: CASSQVGQGEWGTEAFF.

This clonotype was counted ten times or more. The CDR3 loop reads CSAFGRDLQETQYF. CDR3 bases: TGCAGTGCTTTTGGGCGGGACCTCCAAGAGACCCAGTACTTC. The chain has TRBV20-1 and TRBJ2-5; D possibly corresponds to TRBD2 (6 bases). CDR3 size: 14 residues. Trimming took 5 bases from V and 1 from J, leaving 14 bases between them. The germline CDR1 and CDR2 sequences are DFQATT and SNEGSKA (reference sequence).

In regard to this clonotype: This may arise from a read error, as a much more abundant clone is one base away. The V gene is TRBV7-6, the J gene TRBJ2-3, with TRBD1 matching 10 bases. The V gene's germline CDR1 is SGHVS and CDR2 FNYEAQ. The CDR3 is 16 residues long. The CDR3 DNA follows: TGTGTCAGCAGCCTAGGGACAGGGGATATTTCAGATACGCAGTATTTT. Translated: CVSSLGTGDISDTQYF.